One and the same sample provided the 9 T cell receptor beta chains below, sequenced in a study of cytomegalovirus exposure and HLA in healthy donors. Researchers ran the PCR with 60 Vbeta and 13 Jbeta primers. Assay: immunoSEQ multiplex PCR; the TCRdb copy retains only in-frame clones and omits some. Here the sample spans 150,000 to 200,000 clones, roughly 80% being singletons. The sample comprised PBMCs. The source of these receptors is a male donor in good health and CMV-seronegative.

The V gene is TRBV6-6, the J gene TRBJ2-5; 11 bases are a match to TRBD2. CDR1 is MNHNY and CDR2 is SVGAGI in the germline V gene (reference sequence). The CDR3 length is 15 residues. Unmatched junction bases numbered 7, after V lost 6 bases and J lost 4 bases. DNA of the CDR3: TGTGCCAGCAGCACAATAGCGGGGGGGCTAGAGACCCAGTACTTC. Translating gives CASSTIAGGLETQYF.

The chain recombines TRBV18 with TRBJ1-1, with 9 bases that match TRBD1. Looked up from germline, CDR1 is KGHSH and CDR2 is LQKENI. The CDR3 spans 16 residues. J was trimmed by 0 bases and V by 3 bases; bases with no gene match: 5. CDR3 in amino acids: CASSPTGQGLNTEAFF. The CDR3 DNA reads as TGTGCCAGCTCACCCACCGGACAGGGGTTGAACACTGAAGCTTTCTTT. Full variable domain (remainder filled in from reference TRBV18 and TRBJ1-1): NAGVMQNPRHLVRRRGQEARLRCSPMKGHSHVYWYRQLPEEGLKFMVYLQKENIIDESGMPKERFSAEFPKEGPSILRIQQVVRGDSAAYFCASSPTGQGLNTEAFFGQGTRLTVV.

This chain joins TRBV4-2 and TRBJ2-1, with 8 bases fitting TRBD2. The CDR3 is made up of 16 amino acids. V lost 0 bases, J lost 6 bases, and 7 bases stayed unmatched. Germline loops: CDR1 LGHNA, CDR2 YNFKEQ. As DNA, the CDR3 is TGTGCCAGCAGCCAAGATTTCACTAGCGGTGGCAATGAGCAGTTCTTC. It yields the protein CASSQDFTSGGNEQFF.

As DNA, the CDR3 is TGTGCCAGCAGCAGGACTAGTAATCCTTACAATGAGCAGTTCTTC. Translated: CASSRTSNPYNEQFF. The V call is TRBV7-9, the J call TRBJ2-1, with 7 bases identical to TRBD2. This CDR3 is built from 15 residues. In germline, CDR1 is SEHNR, CDR2 FQNEAQ (reference sequence). V shed 5 bases, J shed 4 bases, and the junction held 8 bases outside the gene matches.

This clone was detected once. J is TRBJ2-5 and V is TRBV5-4; TRBD1 agrees at 7 bases. The V and J ends lost 3 bases and 4 bases, in that order; junction bases with no gene match: 6. CDR3 length: 14 residues. Germline CDR1 and CDR2: SGHNT and YYREEE (reference sequence). The CDR3 DNA is TGTGCCAGCAGCTGGGGTAGGGGGCGAGAGACCCAGTACTTC. Amino acids: CASSWGRGRETQYF. The full variable domain, with the rest looked up from reference TRBV5-4 and TRBJ2-5, is ETGVTQSPTHLIKTRGQQVTLRCSSQSGHNTVSWYQQALGQGPQFIFQYYREEENGRGNFPPRFSGLQFPNYSSELNVNALELDDSALYLCASSWGRGRETQYFGPGTRLLVL.

The rearrangement joins TRBV7-2 to TRBJ2-7, with D uncertain. The CDR3 runs 20 residues. Between the trimmed V and J ends, which lost 0 bases and 2 bases, there was a span of 26 bases. Germline V CDR1 and CDR2: SGHTA, FQGNSA. Here the CDR3 reads CASSLALPGNSFPPTYEQYF. CDR3 in DNA: TGTGCCAGCAGCTTAGCACTGCCAGGTAACTCGTTTCCTCCGACCTACGAGCAGTACTTC.

The gene calls are TRBV5-1 and TRBJ1-2; 8 nucleotides align to TRBD1. The length of the CDR3 is 17 residues. CDR1 SGHRS and CDR2 YFSETQ come from the germline V gene. Trimming removed 2 bases from V and 6 bases from J; junction bases left unmatched: 15. The CDR3 DNA follows: TGCGCCAGCAGCTTTGGTAGTCAGGGGGCACAGGTTAATGGCTACACCTTC. Amino acid sequence: CASSFGSQGAQVNGYTF.

The J gene is TRBJ2-3, the V gene TRBV6-9; D perhaps matches TRBD1 (6 bases). The CDR3 has 17 residues. The germline V gene has CDR1 MNHGY and CDR2 SVAAGI. V was clipped by 6 bases and J by 4 bases, with 23 bases between them. CDR3 amino acids: CASSLGHRDIGPDTQYF. The CDR3 nucleotides are TGTGCCAGCAGCCTAGGCCACCGGGACATCGGTCCAGATACGCAGTATTTT.

The rearrangement joins TRBV27 to TRBJ2-7; D is undetermined. Germline V gives CDR1 MNHEY, CDR2 SMNVEV (reference sequence). The CDR3 totals 13 residues. The germline V and J ends were trimmed by 3 bases and 5 bases, with 11 bases remaining between them. The CDR3 loop is CASSFLRSDEQYF. CDR3 in DNA: TGTGCCAGCAGTTTCCTCCGTAGTGACGAGCAGTACTTC.